What follows are 21 T cell receptor beta chains derived from one specimen sequenced in a study of cytomegalovirus exposure and HLA in healthy donors. PCR involved 60 Vbeta and 13 Jbeta primers. The table came from immunoSEQ multiplex PCR; TCRdb's copy has only in-frame clones and leaves some out. The sample holds 90,000 to 110,000 clones, under 85% seen once. Material for sequencing was PBMCs. Receptor source: a man aged 35 to 55 in good health and CMV-seronegative.

This chain links TRBV18 with TRBJ1-3; the D is unclear. The V and J ends lost 9 bases and 4 bases respectively, with 7 bases between them. The CDR3 consists of 11 residues. From germline, CDR1 is KGHSH and CDR2 LQKENI. The CDR3 reads CASPLGNTIYF. The CDR3 DNA reads TGTGCCAGTCCCCTGGGAAACACCATATATTTT.

This clone was seen once. J is TRBJ2-3 and V is TRBV9, with 8 nucleotides matching TRBD2. The junction had 7 bases not matched to a gene; V was cut back by 3 bases and J by 1 base. Germline V gene sequence: CDR1 SGDLS, CDR2 YYNGEE. The CDR3 is 16 residues long. For the CDR3, the DNA is TGTGCCAGCAGCGGGACTAGCTCCATTCGCACAGATACGCAGTATTTT. This gives the protein CASSGTSSIRTDTQYF. Together with reference TRBV9 and TRBJ2-3, the CDR3 gives the full variable domain: DSGVTQTPKHLITATGQRVTLRCSPRSGDLSVYWYQQSLDQGLQFLIQYYNGEERAKGNILERFSAQQFPDLHSELNLSSLELGDSALYFCASSGTSSIRTDTQYFGPGTRLTVL.

In nucleotides, the CDR3 is TGTGCCAGCAGTGATAGACAGGGTCGGTACGAGCAGTACTTC. The encoded protein is CASSDRQGRYEQYF. This chain uses TRBV25-1 with TRBJ2-7, with 7 bases identical to TRBD1. Germline V CDR1 and CDR2: MGHDK, SYGVNS. The CDR3 sequence is 14 residues long. The J segment lost 4 bases and the V segment lost 3 bases, leaving 6 bases of the junction unmatched.

The chain has TRBV4-3 and TRBJ2-7, with D possibly being TRBD2 (5 bases). The germline gives CDR1 LGHNA, CDR2 YSLEER. The CDR3 extends over 16 amino acids. The V gene lost 0 bases and the J gene lost 5 bases, with 17 bases spanning the gap. CDR3 loop: CASSQDYRTFRHEQYF. CDR3 in DNA: TGCGCCAGCAGCCAAGACTATAGGACTTTCAGACACGAGCAGTACTTC.

The chain uses TRBV29-1 and TRBJ1-2; 7 nucleotides agree with TRBD1. This CDR3 region has 12 residues. Germline values: CDR1 SQVTM, CDR2 ANQGSEA. V dropped 1 base and J dropped 8; count of bases not matched to a gene: 4. The CDR3 DNA reads TGCAGCGTTGAAGGGTCAGGGGGGGGCTACACCTTC. It yields the protein CSVEGSGGGYTF.

The gene calls are TRBV7-6 and TRBJ2-2; possibly TRBD2 for D (6 bases). Germline V gene sequence: CDR1 SGHVS, CDR2 FNYEAQ. The CDR3 has 16 residues. Trimming cost V 6 bases and J 6 bases, with 20 bases left between them. CDR3 sequence reads: CASSIRDFPFSGELFF. DNA of the CDR3: TGTGCCAGCAGTATACGGGACTTCCCGTTTTCCGGGGAGCTGTTTTTT.

The rearrangement joins TRBV28 to TRBJ1-2; TRBD1 aligns across 9 bases. This CDR3 is 15 amino acids long. V was pared by 6 bases and J by 4 bases, with 9 bases of the junction left unmatched. The germline CDR1 and CDR2 sequences are MDHEN and SYDVKM. In DNA, the CDR3 is TGTGCCAGCAGGGTCCCGGGACAGGGACGCTATGGCTACACCTTC. It specifies CASRVPGQGRYGYTF.

V and J are TRBV5-1 and TRBJ2-7; unclear D gene. In germline, CDR1 is SGHRS, CDR2 YFSETQ. Trimming removed 0 bases at V and 2 bases at J, with 9 bases between. The CDR3 extends over 14 amino acids. This CDR3 is CASSLVNGAYEQYF. The CDR3 DNA sequence: TGCGCCAGCAGCTTGGTTAACGGAGCCTACGAGCAGTACTTC.

The CDR3, as DNA: TGCAGCGGACGGACCGGCGGGGACGAGCAGTACTTC. Encoded protein: CSGRTGGDEQYF. The chain carries TRBV29-1 and TRBJ2-7; D may be TRBD2 (6 bases). The CDR3 covers 12 residues. Germline V gene data show CDR1 as SQVTM and CDR2 as ANQGSEA. Trimming took off 7 bases at V and 5 bases at J, with 15 bases between the two ends.

In this sample, this clone turned up a few times. The chain couples TRBV4-1 to TRBJ1-2; D is possibly TRBD1 (6 bases). Germline-derived CDR1 and CDR2 are MGHRA and YSYEKL. Trimming cost V 1 base and J 4 bases, with 13 bases left between them. CDR3 length: 15 residues. In nucleotides, the CDR3 is TGCGCCAGCAGCCAAGGGACAGAGTCCCTCTATGGCTACACCTTC. This codes for CASSQGTESLYGYTF.

The gene calls are TRBV4-1 and TRBJ2-2; a possible D gene is TRBD1 (6 bases). The CDR3 runs to 15 residues. The V end lost 3 bases, the J end lost 1 base, and 9 bases lay between the germline ends. CDR1 and CDR2 from the germline V gene are MGHRA and YSYEKL. In DNA, the CDR3 is TGCGCCAGCAGCCAGACAGGAGAGAACACCGGGGAGCTGTTTTTT. Translated: CASSQTGENTGELFF.

This clone has only a few counts. The genes are TRBV5-6 and TRBJ2-7; possibly TRBD1 for D (5 bases). Germline CDR1 and CDR2: SGHDT and YYEEEE. Trimming pared 4 bases from V and 0 bases from J, leaving 14 bases between. The CDR3 extends over 15 amino acids. This chain's CDR3 is CASSRPTASSYEQYF. CDR3 nucleotide sequence: TGTGCCAGCAGCCGGCCGACAGCCAGCTCCTACGAGCAGTACTTC.

The genes are TRBV25-1 and TRBJ2-5; unclear D gene. The J call may be incorrect, as the DNA end agrees better with TRBJ2-7. The CDR3 runs 13 residues. The V gene's germline CDR1 is MGHDK and CDR2 SYGVNS. Here the CDR3 reads CASSKVDSYEQYF. The CDR3 DNA reads TGTGCCAGCAGCAAGGTGGACTCCTACGAGCAGTACTTC.

The CDR3 is CASSLGGGTYEQYF. As DNA, the CDR3 is TGTGCCAGCAGCTTGGGGGGAGGTACCTACGAGCAGTACTTC. V gene TRBV13 combines with J gene TRBJ2-7; D might be TRBD2 (6 bases). The CDR3 length is 14 residues. Germline-derived CDR1 and CDR2 are PRHDT and FYEKMQ (reference sequence). V was pared by 3 bases and J by 2 bases, with 11 bases between.

CDR3 DNA: TGCAGCGTTGGCCGAAAAGGGGACACTGAAGCTTTCTTT. Translated: CSVGRKGDTEAFF. J is TRBJ1-1 and V is TRBV29-1, with D perhaps matching TRBD1 (5 bases). CDR3 length: 13 amino acids. V shed 4 bases and J shed 3 bases, with 12 bases lying between them. Germline V gene sequence: CDR1 SQVTM, CDR2 ANQGSEA.

The rearrangement uses TRBV7-3 and TRBJ1-5, with a possible D match to TRBD1 (6 bases). The CDR3 spans 16 residues. V was cut by 2 bases and J by 1 base, with 12 bases left in between. Germline V gene sequence: CDR1 SGHTA, CDR2 FQGTGA. The CDR3 DNA reads as TGTGCCAGCAGCTTATGGTGGGACATCAGCAATCAGCCCCAGCATTTT. Encoded protein: CASSLWWDISNQPQHF.

This rearrangement joins TRBV7-9 to TRBJ1-5; perhaps TRBD1 as D (5 bases). The CDR3 sequence is 16 residues long. V shed 0 bases and J shed 6 bases, with 15 bases lying between them. CDR1 is SEHNR and CDR2 is FQNEAQ in the germline V gene (reference sequence). This CDR3 is CASSLASGELGQPQHF. The CDR3 DNA reads as TGTGCCAGCAGCTTAGCGTCGGGGGAGCTCGGTCAGCCCCAGCATTTT.

The gene calls are TRBV7-9 and TRBJ2-1; D is unclear. Trimming took 1 base from V and 9 from J, leaving 7 bases between them. The length of the CDR3 is 12 residues. Germline V gene lookup returns CDR1 SEHNR and CDR2 FQNEAQ (reference sequence). The CDR3 loop reads CASSLESGEQFF. The CDR3 DNA follows: TGTGCCAGCAGCTTAGAGTCCGGTGAGCAGTTCTTC.

The chain recombines TRBV7-6 with TRBJ2-1; 14 bases are shared with TRBD2. V lost 6 bases, J lost 8 bases, and 6 bases stayed unmatched. The CDR3 is 15 amino acids. CDR1 SGHVS and CDR2 FNYEAQ come from the germline V gene. CDR3 loop: CASRRGLAGVHEQFF. The CDR3 nucleotides are TGTGCCAGCAGACGGGGACTAGCGGGAGTACATGAGCAGTTCTTC.

The genes are TRBV30 and TRBJ2-4; possible D gene TRBD1, 5 bases. This CDR3 spans 17 amino acids. Germline loops: CDR1 GTSNPN, CDR2 SVGIG (reference sequence). The germline V and J ends were trimmed by 0 bases and 2 bases, with 17 bases remaining between them. The CDR3 region is CAWSVNLFRVSKNIQYF. The CDR3, as DNA: TGTGCCTGGAGTGTAAACCTATTCAGGGTCTCCAAAAACATTCAGTACTTC.

This chain connects TRBV5-1 to TRBJ1-2, with a possible D match to TRBD1 (6 bases). The CDR3 has 18 residues. Trimming pared 3 bases from V and 3 bases from J, leaving 24 bases between. CDR1 SGHRS and CDR2 YFSETQ come from the germline V gene. CDR3 protein: CASSSLTLKRDTDYGYTF. The DNA for the CDR3 is TGCGCCAGCAGCTCACTAACCCTTAAGCGGGACACCGACTATGGCTACACCTTC.